This T cell receptor beta chain emerged from a study of blood T cell repertoires in COVID-19. Across the whole study: COVID-19 samples from acute and convalescent phases originated in the United States, Italy and Spain. T cells, B-cell-depleted T cells, or PBMCs supplied cDNA or gDNA.

In the original analysis: The authors estimated nucleated cell counts from reference gene primer amplification. The assay was immunoSEQ multiplex PCR, and TCRdb's table has in-frame clones only and misses some. V and J calls and clone size are given by that table; D and trimming were obtained from the DNA. The sample records 70,000 to 90,000 clones, over 65% being singletons. CDR1 ENHRY and CDR2 SYGVKD come from the germline V gene. V lost 6 bases and J lost 0; bases outside the gene matches: 10. The CDR3 contains 18 residues. Sequenced sample: peripheral blood. V and J are TRBV10-3 and TRBJ2-6; TRBD1 matches 8 bases. The sequence derives from a human donor in a cohort sampled during active COVID-19. CDR3 bases: TGTGCCATCAGCGAACTCGGGACAGGTTACTCTGGGGCCAACGTCCTGACTTTC. Amino acid sequence: CAISELGTGYSGANVLTF.